Listed here are 24 T cell receptor beta chains from one sample, sequenced in a study of monozygotic twins with inflammatory bowel disease. TCRdb reprocessed the 5' RACE reads; each CDR3 protein has one entry and no DNA is given. The sample shows some 150,000 distinct CDR3 sequences, and 2.4% sits with its ten largest clones. Source material: blood. Receptors originate from a human donor with ulcerative colitis or Crohn's disease, or a healthy co-twin of an affected twin (not recorded which).

The gene calls are TRBV19 and TRBJ1-6; TCRdb picks TRBD1, but there is no DNA to check that call. Per the germline V gene, CDR1 is LNHDA and CDR2 is SQIVND (reference sequence). The CDR3 sequence is 15 residues long. The CDR3 sequence: CASSRTRVNNSPLHF.

V gene TRBV5-6 combines with J gene TRBJ2-7; TCRdb reports TRBD2, a call that lacks DNA to check it against. Germline lookup yields CDR1 SGHDT and CDR2 YYEEEE. The CDR3 runs to 14 residues. This CDR3 is CASSLVGLGREQYF.

This CDR3 reads CSVEGRWNTEAFF. The chain recombines TRBV29-1 with TRBJ1-1; the TCRdb call, TRBD1, lacks DNA for checking. The CDR3 extends over 13 amino acids. Germline V gene sequence: CDR1 SQVTM, CDR2 ANQGSEA.

The rearrangement links TRBV7-9 to TRBJ2-7; TCRdb designates TRBD2, a call that cannot be tested without DNA. This CDR3 comprises 17 residues. The germline V gene has CDR1 SEHNR and CDR2 FQNEAQ (reference sequence). CDR3 residues: CASSRKATSGRTYEQYF.

The chain is built from TRBV27 and TRBJ2-7. This CDR3 contains 16 residues. Germline lookup yields CDR1 MNHEY and CDR2 SMNVEV (reference sequence). This CDR3 reads CASSLSITEKSYEQYF.

The chain links TRBV28 to TRBJ2-2; the TRBD2 assignment by TCRdb is unverifiable without DNA. The CDR3 has 15 residues. Germline CDR1 and CDR2: MDHEN and SYDVKM. The CDR3 protein is CASSHTGLLAGELFF.

The chain joins TRBV27 to TRBJ2-7; the D call from TCRdb, TRBD1, cannot be confirmed without DNA. CDR3 length: 14 amino acids. From germline, CDR1 is MNHEY and CDR2 SMNVEV (reference sequence). This chain's CDR3 is CATKRQGGTYEQYF.

CDR3 in amino acids: CASSLQDRPNIQYF. The gene calls are TRBV5-6 and TRBJ2-4; there is no DNA to check the TCRdb D call of TRBD1. The CDR3 has 14 amino acids. Germline loops: CDR1 SGHDT, CDR2 YYEEEE. The full variable domain, its missing parts supplied by reference TRBV5-6 and TRBJ2-4, is DAGVTQSPTHLIKTRGQQVTLRCSPKSGHDTVSWYQQALGQGPQFIFQYYEEEERQRGNFPDRFSGHQFPNYSSELNVNALLLGDSALYLCASSLQDRPNIQYFGAGTRLSVL.

The chain is built from TRBV25-1 and TRBJ2-7; as DNA is missing, the TRBD2 call by TCRdb cannot be tested. This CDR3 spans 14 amino acids. Germline lookup yields CDR1 MGHDK and CDR2 SYGVNS. The CDR3 here is CASSDLAETYEQYF.

The J gene is TRBJ2-3, the V gene TRBV27; checking the TCRdb D call of TRBD2 is not possible without DNA. Germline V gene data show CDR1 as MNHEY and CDR2 as SMNVEV (reference sequence). The length of the CDR3 is 18 residues. Here the CDR3 reads CASSGRPLAGVGTDTQYF.

The V call is TRBV20-1, the J call TRBJ2-1. CDR1 is DFQATT and CDR2 is SNEGSKA in the germline V gene (reference sequence). The CDR3 runs to 13 residues. The CDR3 region is CSASPSSYNEQFF.

The gene calls are TRBV12-3 or TRBV12-4 and TRBJ1-1; the D call from TCRdb, TRBD1, cannot be confirmed without DNA. The CDR3 runs 13 residues. The CDR3 is CACSLIGAGEAFF.

The V and J genes are TRBV7-9 and TRBJ2-1. The CDR3 is made up of 16 amino acids. The germline gives CDR1 SEHNR, CDR2 FQNEAQ (reference sequence). CDR3 protein: CASSLAVFSSYNEQFF. Full variable domain (outside the CDR3, taken from reference TRBV7-9 and TRBJ2-1): DTGVSQNPRHKITKRGQNVTFRCDPISEHNRLYWYRQTLGQGPEFLTYFQNEAQLEKSRLLSDRFSAERPKGSFSTLEIQRTEQGDSAMYLCASSLAVFSSYNEQFFGPGTRLTVL.

The rearrangement joins TRBV5-1 to TRBJ1-2. The CDR3 contains 15 residues. Germline values: CDR1 SGHRS, CDR2 YFSETQ. This CDR3 reads CASSLMGSANYGYTF.

This chain's CDR3 is CASSSTGATEAFF. This chain joins TRBV19 and TRBJ1-1; TCRdb indicates TRBD1, and absent DNA this call remains unverified. There are 13 residues in the CDR3. Germline CDR1 reads LNHDA; CDR2 reads SQIVND (reference sequence).

The J gene is TRBJ1-2, the V gene TRBV20-1; TCRdb calls TRBD1, which cannot be checked without DNA. The germline V gene has CDR1 DFQATT and CDR2 SNEGSKA (reference sequence). The CDR3 is 13 residues long. CDR3 residues: CSASAQGSYGYTF.

The chain employs TRBV5-5 and TRBJ2-1. The CDR3 runs to 15 residues. Looked up from germline, CDR1 is SGHKS and CDR2 is YYEKEE (reference sequence). The CDR3 spells CASSVWTLDYNEQFF.

The rearrangement joins TRBV9 to TRBJ1-2; TCRdb lists TRBD1, though no DNA is available to test this call. Germline lookup yields CDR1 SGDLS and CDR2 YYNGEE. The CDR3 has 13 amino acids. The CDR3 loop is CASGIGEPYGYTF.

This sequence joins TRBV19 and TRBJ1-2; TCRdb reports TRBD1, a call that lacks DNA to check it against. The germline V gene encodes CDR1 LNHDA and CDR2 SQIVND (reference sequence). The CDR3 extends over 14 amino acids. The CDR3 spells CASSMGTLVVGYTF.

The chain is built from TRBV6-1 and TRBJ2-2; TCRdb returns TRBD1, unconfirmable since there is no DNA. Germline CDR1 and CDR2: MNHNS and SASEGT. The CDR3 covers 16 residues. The CDR3 loop reads CASSLEGGRGTEELFF.

V usage is TRBV10-2 and J usage is TRBJ2-7. The germline V gene encodes CDR1 WSHSY and CDR2 SAAADI. CDR3 length equals 13 residues. The CDR3 reads CASSGAETYEQYF.

The rearrangement joins TRBV27 to TRBJ1-2. CDR3 size: 13 residues. CDR1 is MNHEY and CDR2 is SMNVEV in the germline V gene (reference sequence). CDR3 residues: CASSLSPARGYTF.

This sequence joins TRBV2 and TRBJ1-1. CDR3 length equals 12 residues. Germline assignment: CDR1 SNHLY and CDR2 FYNNEI. This CDR3 reads CASKEVNTEAFF.

This CDR3 reads CASSLAGSRQYF. The chain carries TRBV7-9 and TRBJ2-7. CDR3 length: 12 amino acids. In germline, CDR1 is SEHNR, CDR2 FQNEAQ (reference sequence).